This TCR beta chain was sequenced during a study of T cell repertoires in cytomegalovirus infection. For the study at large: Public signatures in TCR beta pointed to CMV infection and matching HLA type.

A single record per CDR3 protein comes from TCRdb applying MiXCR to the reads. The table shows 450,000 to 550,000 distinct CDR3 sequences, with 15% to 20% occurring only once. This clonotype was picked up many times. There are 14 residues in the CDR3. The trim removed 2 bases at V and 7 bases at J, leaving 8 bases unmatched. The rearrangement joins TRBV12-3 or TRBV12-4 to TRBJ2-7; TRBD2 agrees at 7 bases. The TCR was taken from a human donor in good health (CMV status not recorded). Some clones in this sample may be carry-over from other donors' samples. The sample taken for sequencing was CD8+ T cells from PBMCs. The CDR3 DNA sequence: TGTGCCAGCAGTTTACTAGCGGTACCAGGGGAGCAGTACTTC. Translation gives CASSLLAVPGEQYF.